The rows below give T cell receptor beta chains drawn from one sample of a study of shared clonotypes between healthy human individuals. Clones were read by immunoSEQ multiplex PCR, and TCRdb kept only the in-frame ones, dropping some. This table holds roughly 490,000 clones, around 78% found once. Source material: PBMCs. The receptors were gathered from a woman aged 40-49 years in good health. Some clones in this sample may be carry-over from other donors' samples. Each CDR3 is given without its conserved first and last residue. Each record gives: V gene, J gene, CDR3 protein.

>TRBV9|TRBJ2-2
ASSVGGDGELF
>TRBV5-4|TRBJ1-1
ASSFSTNTEAF
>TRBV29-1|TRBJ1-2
SVSKGRLYGHT
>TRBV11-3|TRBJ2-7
ASSFDTTRSYEQY
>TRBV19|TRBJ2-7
ASSIVGSSYEQY
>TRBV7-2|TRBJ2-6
ASSLAPTGAGANVLT
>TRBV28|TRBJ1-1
ASSSWTVNTEAF
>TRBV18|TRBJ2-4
ASSPVSGRNIQY
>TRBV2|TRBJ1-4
ASSEGQANEKLF
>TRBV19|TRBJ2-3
ASSPPATDTQY
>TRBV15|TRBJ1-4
ATSRDLRERLF
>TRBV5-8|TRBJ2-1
ASSPTGDFYNEQF
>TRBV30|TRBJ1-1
AYHREGEAF
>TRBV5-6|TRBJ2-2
ASSLVGRRTTGELF
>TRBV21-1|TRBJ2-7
ASSSARPGYEQY
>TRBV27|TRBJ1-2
ASSSPGGNYGYT
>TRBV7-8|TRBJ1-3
ASSHSPGSSGNTIY
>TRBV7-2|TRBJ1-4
ASSPGGLQEKLF
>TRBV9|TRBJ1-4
ASSLQGRPRGEEKLF
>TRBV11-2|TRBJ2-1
ASRRQGGNEQF
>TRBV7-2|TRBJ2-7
ASSLDRAGGGEQY
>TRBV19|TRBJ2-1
ASSVGQGRNEQF
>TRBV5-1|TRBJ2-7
ASSLTGARTYEQY
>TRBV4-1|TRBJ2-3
ASSQGGNSAGTDTQY
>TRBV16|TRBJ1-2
ASSLSDSPNYGYT
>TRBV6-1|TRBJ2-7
ATDGTSGYEQY
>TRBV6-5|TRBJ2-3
ASSYRGTDTQY
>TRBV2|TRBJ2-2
ASSDGAEGDTGELF
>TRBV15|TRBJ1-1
ATSRGGVPTEAF
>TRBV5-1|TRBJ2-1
ASSLGTGIEQF
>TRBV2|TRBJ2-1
ASIWDGSYNEQF
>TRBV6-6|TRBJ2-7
ASRHGQVVYEQY
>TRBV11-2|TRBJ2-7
ASSHELAAYEQY
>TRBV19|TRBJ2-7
ASSTLTSGDEQY
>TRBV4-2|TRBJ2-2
ASSLWTLAGELF
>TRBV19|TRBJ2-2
ASSIYSSGELF
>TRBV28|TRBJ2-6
ASTISPGGANVLT
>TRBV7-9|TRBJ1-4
ASSQGQGNEKLF
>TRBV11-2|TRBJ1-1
ASSLDLSPEAF
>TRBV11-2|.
ASRKLRGRTGHEQY
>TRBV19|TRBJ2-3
ASSTASGSTDTQY
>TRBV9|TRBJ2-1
ASSEREYNEQF
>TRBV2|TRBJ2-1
ASSYSGSSGNEQF
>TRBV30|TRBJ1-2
AWARVGGYT
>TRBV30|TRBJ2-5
AWSVGGWETQY
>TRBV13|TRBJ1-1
ASSLLPENTEAF